This T cell receptor beta chain was profiled in a study of blood T cell repertoires in COVID-19. Looking at the study overall: Donors in the United States, Italy and Spain gave samples during acute or convalescent COVID-19. Nucleic acid was either cDNA or gDNA, and it came from T cells, B-cell-depleted T cells, or PBMCs.

Seattle's enrolled individuals joined amid active infection and were then monitored longitudinally. In the source study's methods: Amplification of reference gene primers provided the estimated nucleated cell counts. The repertoire was sequenced with immunoSEQ multiplex PCR; TCRdb's copy has only in-frame clones and lacks some. V and J calls and clone size are those listed in that table; D and trimming were worked out from the DNA. The sample includes 150,000 or so clones, about four fifths of them seen just once. V was shortened by 1 base and J by 7 bases, with 11 bases between the two germline ends. Germline V gene lookup returns CDR1 SGHDN and CDR2 FVKESK. The length of the CDR3 is 14 residues.

The chain employs TRBV14 and TRBJ2-4; D is perhaps TRBD1 (5 bases). Material: peripheral blood. The clonotype was recovered from a woman aged 55 to 70 with COVID-19, enrolled during active disease. CDR3 protein: CASSQGRASNIQYF. CDR3 sequence (DNA): TGTGCCAGCAGCCAAGGCAGGGCGTCGAACATTCAGTACTTC.